The 14 T cell receptor beta chains listed next were all sequenced from one sample in a study of Ad26.COV2.S vaccination and SARS-CoV-2 variants. Stated treatment: some 20 received Ad26.COV2.S at low or high dose, single or two shots; 5 received placebo; per-sample allocation not given. Each sample was drawn 63 days after the first injection (of vaccine or placebo). Assay used: immunoSEQ multiplex PCR; TCRdb lists only in-frame clones, some missing. Of 450,000 to 550,000 clones detected, roughly nine tenths appear once; the ten largest clones hold 1.7%. The sample consisted of peripheral blood, taken in a trial of Ad26.COV2.S vaccine versus placebo. The receptors here all came from a person between 18 and 65 years old who received the Ad26.COV2.S COVID-19 vaccine or a placebo.

The sample holds one count of this clone. The CDR3 nucleotides read TGTGCCAGCAGCTACGACGGGCTAGGCATTCAGTACTTC. Translation: CASSYDGLGIQYF. J is TRBJ2-4 and V is TRBV5-4; D is uncertain. Germline assignment: CDR1 SGHNT and CDR2 YYREEE (reference sequence). V gave up 3 bases and J gave up 9 bases, with 13 bases separating them. The CDR3 covers 13 residues.

V and J are TRBV5-5 and TRBJ2-7; maybe TRBD2 (5 bases). The CDR3 is 15 residues long. V lost 0 bases and J 5 bases, leaving 15 bases between the germline ends. Germline CDR1 SGHKS, CDR2 YYEKEE (reference sequence). CDR3 sequence: CASSLVLLAGNEQYF. Written as DNA, the CDR3 is TGTGCCAGCAGCTTGGTTCTCCTGGCGGGCAACGAGCAGTACTTC.

The chain couples TRBV4-1 to TRBJ2-7; 7 bases are a match to TRBD1. This CDR3 spans 17 amino acids. V shed 4 bases and J 6 bases; nucleotides not matched to a gene: 18. Germline V gives CDR1 MGHRA, CDR2 YSYEKL. CDR3 bases: TGCGCCAGCAGCCTTCCTGGGATAGGGACAGTCCCCTCCGAGCAGTACTTC. Translation gives CASSLPGIGTVPSEQYF.

This rearrangement joins TRBV5-5 to TRBJ2-5, with no clear D. With 0 bases removed from V and 7 bases from J, the gap between germline ends came to 7 bases. CDR3 size: 12 residues. Germline loops: CDR1 SGHKS, CDR2 YYEKEE (reference sequence). CDR3 sequence reads: CASSLVLGTQYF. CDR3 nucleotide sequence: TGTGCCAGCAGCTTGGTTCTAGGGACCCAGTACTTC. The variable domain in full, with the rest retrieved from reference TRBV5-5 and TRBJ2-5, is DAGVTQSPTHLIKTRGQQVTLRCSPISGHKSVSWYQQVLGQGPQFIFQYYEKEERGRGNFPDRFSARQFPNYSSELNVNALLLGDSALYLCASSLVLGTQYFGPGTRLLVL.

The chain is built from TRBV28 and TRBJ1-5, with TRBD1 matching 10 bases. Germline CDR1 reads MDHEN; CDR2 reads SYDVKM. The CDR3 sequence is 17 residues long. Trimming cost V 4 bases and J 5 bases; bases outside gene matches: 11. The CDR3 DNA is TGTGCCAGCAGTTCCCGGGACAGGGGCCACCCTTATCAGCCCCAGCATTTT. Translation gives CASSSRDRGHPYQPQHF.

The chain combines TRBV28 with TRBJ1-6; the match to TRBD1 covers 9 bases. Trimming cost V 0 bases and J 4 bases; bases outside gene matches: 4. Germline CDR1 reads MDHEN; CDR2 reads SYDVKM. The CDR3 extends over 17 amino acids. For the CDR3, the DNA is TGTGCCAGCAGTTTATGGGGACAGGGACTTTATAATTCACCCCTCCACTTT. Encoded protein: CASSLWGQGLYNSPLHF.

This chain connects TRBV6-2 or TRBV6-3 to TRBJ1-6, with D perhaps TRBD1 (5 bases). Germline V lookup: CDR1 MNHEY, CDR2 SVGEGT. This CDR3 is 15 amino acids long. V lost 2 bases to trimming and J lost 10 bases, with 15 bases between them. Here the CDR3 reads CASSYQGEFASPLHF. CDR3 sequence (DNA): TGTGCCAGCAGTTACCAGGGAGAGTTCGCCTCACCCCTCCACTTT.

This clone was counted once. This chain links TRBV7-9 with TRBJ1-5, with D tentatively TRBD1 (5 bases). The CDR3 is made up of 14 amino acids. V was cut by 1 base and J by 7 bases, with 11 bases left in between. Per the germline V gene, CDR1 is SEHNR and CDR2 is FQNEAQ (reference sequence). The CDR3 spells CASSLGGGGQPQHF. The DNA of the CDR3 is TGTGCCAGCAGCTTAGGGGGTGGGGGACAGCCCCAGCATTTT. The full variable domain, rest sourced from reference TRBV7-9 and TRBJ1-5, is DTGVSQNPRHKITKRGQNVTFRCDPISEHNRLYWYRQTLGQGPEFLTYFQNEAQLEKSRLLSDRFSAERPKGSFSTLEIQRTEQGDSAMYLCASSLGGGGQPQHFGDGTRLSIL.

This clone was counted a few times. The V gene is TRBV30, the J gene TRBJ1-1; TRBD1 might be the D (5 bases). CDR3 length equals 13 residues. Trimming left V 2 bases short and J 3 bases short, with 10 bases between. Per germline, CDR1 GTSNPN and CDR2 SVGIG (reference sequence). The CDR3 here is CAWSQGKYTEAFF. For the CDR3, the DNA is TGTGCCTGGAGTCAGGGAAAGTACACTGAAGCTTTCTTT.

The chain combines TRBV28 with TRBJ1-1; D might be TRBD1 (6 bases). The CDR3 extends over 15 amino acids. CDR1 and CDR2 from the germline V gene are MDHEN and SYDVKM. V lost 2 bases and J lost 1, with 11 bases in between. The CDR3 sequence is CASSLIGGANTEAFF. The CDR3 region has the DNA TGTGCCAGCAGTTTAATAGGGGGGGCGAACACTGAAGCTTTCTTT.

The genes are TRBV6-5 and TRBJ1-6; a weak D match, TRBD1 (6 bases). The germline V and J ends were trimmed by 7 bases and 6 bases, with 16 bases remaining between them. CDR3 length: 15 residues. Germline V gene sequence: CDR1 MNHEY, CDR2 SVGAGI. CDR3 protein: CASKASGVLNSPLHF. The CDR3 DNA follows: TGTGCCAGCAAAGCCTCAGGGGTTCTTAATTCACCCCTCCACTTT.

This chain connects TRBV18 to TRBJ2-1; 10 positions match TRBD2. CDR1 and CDR2 (germline): KGHSH, LQKENI. V shed 3 bases and J 6 bases; nucleotides not matched to a gene: 2. The CDR3 loop spans 14 amino acids. DNA of the CDR3: TGTGCCAGCTCACCGGGACTAGCGATCAATGAGCAGTTCTTC. Amino acid sequence: CASSPGLAINEQFF.

J is TRBJ2-3 and V is TRBV5-1; TRBD1 might be the D (6 bases). Germline CDR1 SGHRS, CDR2 YFSETQ. The CDR3 contains 15 residues. Trimming removed 0 bases from V and 4 bases from J, with 12 bases in between. The chain's CDR3 is CASSLGQGLADTQYF. As DNA, the CDR3 is TGCGCCAGCAGCTTGGGGCAGGGGCTTGCAGATACGCAGTATTTT. Drawing the rest from reference TRBV5-1 and TRBJ2-3, the complete variable domain is KAGVTQTPRYLIKTRGQQVTLSCSPISGHRSVSWYQQTPGQGLQFLFEYFSETQRNKGNFPGRFSGRQFSNSRSEMNVSTLELGDSALYLCASSLGQGLADTQYFGPGTRLTVL.

The CDR3: CASSRGHNTEAFF. As DNA, the CDR3 is TGTGCCAGCAGCCGTGGACACAACACTGAAGCTTTCTTT. The gene calls are TRBV6-5 and TRBJ1-1, with TRBD1 as a possible D gene (5 bases). Germline loops: CDR1 MNHEY, CDR2 SVGAGI. This CDR3 contains 13 residues. Trimming left V 6 bases short and J 2 bases short, with 10 bases between.